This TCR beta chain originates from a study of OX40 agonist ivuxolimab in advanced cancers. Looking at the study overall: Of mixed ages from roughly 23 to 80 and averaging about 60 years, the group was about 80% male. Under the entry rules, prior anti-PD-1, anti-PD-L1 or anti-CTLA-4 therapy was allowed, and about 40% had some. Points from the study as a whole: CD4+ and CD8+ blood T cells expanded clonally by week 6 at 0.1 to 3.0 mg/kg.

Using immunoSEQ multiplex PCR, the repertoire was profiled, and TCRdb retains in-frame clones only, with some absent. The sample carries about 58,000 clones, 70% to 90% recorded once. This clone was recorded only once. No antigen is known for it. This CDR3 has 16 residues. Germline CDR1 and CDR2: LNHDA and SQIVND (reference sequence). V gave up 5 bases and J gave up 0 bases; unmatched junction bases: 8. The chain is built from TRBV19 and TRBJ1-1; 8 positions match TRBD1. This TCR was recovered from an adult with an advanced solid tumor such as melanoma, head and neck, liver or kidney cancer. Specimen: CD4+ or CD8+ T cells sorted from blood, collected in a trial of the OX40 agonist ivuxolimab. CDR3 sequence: CASSFPQGVMNTEAFF. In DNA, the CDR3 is TGTGCCAGTAGTTTCCCACAGGGGGTGATGAACACTGAAGCTTTCTTT.